The rows below give T cell receptor beta chains drawn from one sample of a study of beta chain features in type 1 diabetes. Libraries were prepared by immunoSEQ multiplex PCR; TCRdb keeps only in-frame clonotypes and omits some of them. Of about 170,000 clones in the sample, 6.5% to 9.5% were seen once. The source material was central memory CD4+ T cells from blood. All receptors come from a woman aged 40 to 50 with type 1 diabetes. Both conserved end residues are part of each CDR3. D genes are given only for firm matches. Only some rows state a clone size, as once, few, many or a class for expanded clones.

j_call v_call clone_size d_call cdr3_nt cdr3_aa
TRBJ2-1 TRBV28 - - TGTGCCAGCACCCTTTCCTTGGGGGGAGACAATGAGCAGTTCTTC CASTLSLGGDNEQFF
TRBJ1-1 TRBV2 few - TGTGCCAGCAGTCAGGTCGGCACTGAAGCTTTCTTT CASSQVGTEAFF
TRBJ2-7 TRBV19 - TRBD1 TGTGCCAGTAGTATCGGGGGACAGGGAAGGTACGAGCAGTACTTC CASSIGGQGRYEQYF
TRBJ2-3 TRBV2 few - TGTGCCAGCAGTGAACGCCCTAGGGGGGATACGCAGTATTTT CASSERPRGDTQYF
TRBJ2-1 TRBV9 - TRBD2 TGTGCCAGCAGCGCGAGTTCCGGGACTAGCGGGGGCCAGGGTGAGCAGTTCTTC CASSASSGTSGGQGEQFF
TRBJ2-1 TRBV2 few - TGTGCCGGCCAGCCCGGGACTTTCTACAATGAGCAGTTCTTC CAGQPGTFYNEQFF
TRBJ2-1 TRBV15 - - TGTGCCACCAGCAGGGTGACAGACTCCTACAATGAGCAGTTCTTC CATSRVTDSYNEQFF
TRBJ2-6 TRBV18 - TRBD1 TGTGCCAGCTCACCCTTCCGGGACAGTGGTCCCGGGGCCAACGTCCTGACTTTC CASSPFRDSGPGANVLTF
TRBJ2-1 TRBV27 few - TGTGCCAGCAGTTCTCGCTATCCTTCCTACAATGAGCAGTTCTTC CASSSRYPSYNEQFF
TRBJ2-3 TRBV9 few - TGTGCCAGCAGCGTAGTCTCCTCCCTACGCACAGATACGCAGTATTTT CASSVVSSLRTDTQYF
TRBJ1-2 TRBV7-8 few TRBD1 TGTGCCAGCAGCCCAGGGGGGTTCGGGGGCTACACCTTC CASSPGGFGGYTF
TRBJ1-2 TRBV4-1 few TRBD1 TGCGCCAGCAGCCAAGAGCGGACAGGCCTTCTGGGTGGCTACACCTTC CASSQERTGLLGGYTF
TRBJ1-1 TRBV5-8 - TRBD1 TGTGCCAGCAGCTGGGATCGGACAGGGGGCGCGAACACTGAAGCTTTCTTT CASSWDRTGGANTEAFF
TRBJ2-1 TRBV18 - TRBD2 TGTGCCAGCTCACCGGGACTAGCGGGAGCCTACAATGAGCAGTTCTTC CASSPGLAGAYNEQFF
TRBJ1-5 TRBV6-1 few TRBD1 TGTGCCAGCAGTGATAAGGGTTTGACAGGGGAAGGGCAGCCCCAGCATTTT CASSDKGLTGEGQPQHF
TRBJ2-2 TRBV19 - TRBD1 TGTGCCAGTACCGCTGGACAGGGGAAGGCCGGGGAGCTGTTTTTT CASTAGQGKAGELFF
TRBJ2-2 TRBV9 many - TGTGCCACTTCCGGGACTGTGAACACCGGGGAGCTGTTTTTT CATSGTVNTGELFF
TRBJ1-4 TRBV4-1 few TRBD1 TGCGCCAGCAGCCAATTTTCCGGGACAGGGAATGAAAAACTGTTTTTT CASSQFSGTGNEKLFF
TRBJ2-7 TRBV30 - - TGTGCCTTTTCTACCTCCTACGAGCAGTACTTC CAFSTSYEQYF
TRBJ1-2 TRBV2 - - TGTGCCAGCAGAAGAGCTACTAACTATGGCTACACCTTC CASRRATNYGYTF
TRBJ2-1 TRBV27 - - TGTGCCAGCAGTGGGCTCAAGGGGGTGGATGAGCAGTTCTTC CASSGLKGVDEQFF
TRBJ1-1 TRBV6-1 - TRBD1 TGTGCCAGCGGGGACAGCATGAACACTGAAGCTTTCTTT CASGDSMNTEAFF
TRBJ1-3 TRBV2 few - TGTGCCAGCAGCCCCGCGCCCATCGGAAACACCATATATTTT CASSPAPIGNTIYF
TRBJ1-5 TRBV7-2 few - TGTGCCAGCAGTCCTCGGGGGAGTTATAGCAATCAGCCCCAGCATTTT CASSPRGSYSNQPQHF
TRBJ2-1 TRBV7-2 - TRBD1 TGTGCCAGCAGCCACAGACAGGGGGCTGGGAATGAGCAGTTCTTC CASSHRQGAGNEQFF
TRBJ2-7 TRBV15 few - TGTGCCACCAGCAGCCACCTGAGCTCCTACGAGCAGTACTTC CATSSHLSSYEQYF
TRBJ1-3 TRBV7-6 few - TGTGCCAGCAGCTTAGCGCTCGGGGTGCCTGGAAACACCATATATTTT CASSLALGVPGNTIYF
TRBJ1-1 TRBV27 - - TGTGCCAGCAGTTTACGGCAGGGCAACACTGAAGCTTTCTTT CASSLRQGNTEAFF
TRBJ1-2 TRBV10-3 few - TGTGCCATCAGTGAGGCCCGCGAGAGCTGGGGCTACACCTTC CAISEARESWGYTF
TRBJ2-7 TRBV2 few TRBD1 TGTGCCAGCACCCTAAAGCGCGGACAGGGGACCTACGAGCAGTACTTC CASTLKRGQGTYEQYF
TRBJ2-7 TRBV2 - - TGTGCCAGCAGTGAGTCCCCGGCCAGGTCCTACGAGCAGTACTTC CASSESPARSYEQYF
TRBJ2-3 TRBV5-1 - TRBD1 TGCGCCAGCAGCTTGGTGGACAGGGACACAGATACGCAGTATTTT CASSLVDRDTDTQYF
TRBJ2-5 TRBV4-3 - TRBD1 TGCGCCAGCAGCCAGGACAGGTTCCAAGAGACCCAGTACTTC CASSQDRFQETQYF
TRBJ2-1 TRBV18 few - TGTGCCAGCTCACCACCCCTTCACAATGAGCAGTTCTTC CASSPPLHNEQFF
TRBJ2-2 TRBV27 few TRBD2 TGTGCCAGCAGTGCACCTAGCGGGAGGGCCAAGACCGGGGAGCTGTTTTTT CASSAPSGRAKTGELFF
TRBJ2-1 TRBV2 - TRBD2 TGTGCCAGCGTTGGGACCCGGGGGGAAGCCTACAATGAGCAGTTCTTC CASVGTRGEAYNEQFF
TRBJ2-4 TRBV27 - - TGTGCCAGCAGTTTAGGATGGGGGGTGGGAGACATTCAGTACTTC CASSLGWGVGDIQYF
TRBJ2-5 TRBV6-5 few - TGTGCCAGCAGTGAATTCCAGGGCCAGTACTTC CASSEFQGQYF
TRBJ2-3 TRBV6-1 - TRBD2 TGTGCCAGCAGAGCTAGCGGGAGCACAGATACGCAGTATTTT CASRASGSTDTQYF
TRBJ2-7 TRBV27 - TRBD2 TGTGCCAGCCGCCATTCACTAGCGGGAGACTACGAGCAGTACTTC CASRHSLAGDYEQYF
TRBJ2-3 TRBV2 - - TGTGCCAGCAGTGGCCCCCAGGGGGATACGCAGTATTTT CASSGPQGDTQYF
TRBJ2-7 TRBV11-2 few TRBD2 TGTGCCAGCAGCTCGACAAGCGGGGCCTACGAGCAGTACTTC CASSSTSGAYEQYF